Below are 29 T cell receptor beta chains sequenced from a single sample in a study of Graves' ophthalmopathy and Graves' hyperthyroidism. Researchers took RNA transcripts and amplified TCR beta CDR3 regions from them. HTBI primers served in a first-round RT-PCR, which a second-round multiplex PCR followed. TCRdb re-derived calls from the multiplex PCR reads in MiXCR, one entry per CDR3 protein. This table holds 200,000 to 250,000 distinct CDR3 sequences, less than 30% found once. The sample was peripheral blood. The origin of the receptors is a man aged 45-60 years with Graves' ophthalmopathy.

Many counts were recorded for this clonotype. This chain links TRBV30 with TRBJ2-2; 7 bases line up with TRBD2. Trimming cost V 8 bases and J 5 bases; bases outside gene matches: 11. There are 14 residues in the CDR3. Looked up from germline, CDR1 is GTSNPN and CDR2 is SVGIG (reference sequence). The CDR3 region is CAVPRDYGTGELFF. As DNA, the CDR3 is TGTGCCGTCCCCCGGGACTACGGAACCGGGGAGCTGTTTTTT.

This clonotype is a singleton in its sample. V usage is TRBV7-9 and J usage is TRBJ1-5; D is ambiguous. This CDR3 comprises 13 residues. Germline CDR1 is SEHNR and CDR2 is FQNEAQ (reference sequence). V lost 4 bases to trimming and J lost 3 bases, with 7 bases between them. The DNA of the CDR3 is TGTGCCAGCAGCTCCTCCAACAATCAGCCCCAGCATTTT. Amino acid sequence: CASSSSNNQPQHF.

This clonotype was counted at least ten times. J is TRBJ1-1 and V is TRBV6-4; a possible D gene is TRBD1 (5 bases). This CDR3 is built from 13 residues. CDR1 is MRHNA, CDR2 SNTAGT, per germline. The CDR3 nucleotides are TGTCCCCACCGGGGGAAAGAGGTCACTGAAGCTTTCTTT. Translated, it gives CPHRGKEVTEAFF.

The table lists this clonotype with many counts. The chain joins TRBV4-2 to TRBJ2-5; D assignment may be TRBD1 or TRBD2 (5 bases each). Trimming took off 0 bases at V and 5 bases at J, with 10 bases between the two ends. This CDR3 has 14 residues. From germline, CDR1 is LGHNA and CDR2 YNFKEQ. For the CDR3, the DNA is TGTGCCAGCAGCCAAGAGGGGGTCGGGGAGACCCAGTACTTC. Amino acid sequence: CASSQEGVGETQYF.

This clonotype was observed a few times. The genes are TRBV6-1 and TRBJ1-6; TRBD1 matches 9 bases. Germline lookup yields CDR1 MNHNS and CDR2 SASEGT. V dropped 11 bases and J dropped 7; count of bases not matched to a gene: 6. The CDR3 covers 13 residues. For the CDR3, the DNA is TGTGCCGGAGGGACAGGGAACAATTCACCCCTCCACTTT. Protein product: CAGGTGNNSPLHF.

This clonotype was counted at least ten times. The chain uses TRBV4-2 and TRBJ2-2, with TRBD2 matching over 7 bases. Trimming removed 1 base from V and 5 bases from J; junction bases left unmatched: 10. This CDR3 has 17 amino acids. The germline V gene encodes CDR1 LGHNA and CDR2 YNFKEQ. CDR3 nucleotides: TGTGCCAGCAGCCAAGGCCAGGGAGAACTAGCGACCGGGGAGCTGTTTTTT. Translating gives CASSQGQGELATGELFF.

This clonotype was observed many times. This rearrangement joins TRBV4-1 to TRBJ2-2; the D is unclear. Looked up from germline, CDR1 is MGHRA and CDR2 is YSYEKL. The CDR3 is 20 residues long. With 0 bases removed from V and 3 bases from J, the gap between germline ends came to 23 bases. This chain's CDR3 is CASSQDLPRSLTPYTGELFF. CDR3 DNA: TGCGCCAGCAGCCAAGATCTCCCGAGGTCATTGACCCCCTACACCGGGGAGCTGTTTTTT.

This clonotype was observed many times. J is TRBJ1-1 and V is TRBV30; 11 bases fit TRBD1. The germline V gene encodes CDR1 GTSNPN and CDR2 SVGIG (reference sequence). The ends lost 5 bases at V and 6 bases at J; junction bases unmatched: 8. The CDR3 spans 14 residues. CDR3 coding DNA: TGTGCCTGGTTTGGACAGGGGGCAAAAGCTGAAGCTTTCTTT. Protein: CAWFGQGAKAEAFF.

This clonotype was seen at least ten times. The CDR3 region is CAISEGVRETQYF. The CDR3 coding sequence is TGTGCCATCAGTGAGGGGGTGAGGGAGACCCAGTACTTC. V usage is TRBV10-3 and J usage is TRBJ2-5, with no clear D. V dropped 2 bases and J dropped 5 bases, with 9 bases sitting between them. CDR3 size: 13 residues. CDR1 and CDR2 (germline): ENHRY, SYGVKD.

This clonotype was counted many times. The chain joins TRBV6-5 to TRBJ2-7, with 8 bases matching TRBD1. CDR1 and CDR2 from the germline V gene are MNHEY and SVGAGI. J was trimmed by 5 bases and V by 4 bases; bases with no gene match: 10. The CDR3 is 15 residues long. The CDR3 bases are TGTGCCAGCAGTTTAACGGGTCAGGGGGCAAACGAGCAGTACTTC. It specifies CASSLTGQGANEQYF.

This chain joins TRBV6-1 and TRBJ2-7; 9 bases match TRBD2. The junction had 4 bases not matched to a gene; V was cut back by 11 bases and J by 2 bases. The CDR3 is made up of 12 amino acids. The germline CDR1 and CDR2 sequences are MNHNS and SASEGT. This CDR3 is CAAGGVAYEQYF. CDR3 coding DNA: TGTGCCGCGGGGGGGGTAGCCTACGAGCAGTACTTC.

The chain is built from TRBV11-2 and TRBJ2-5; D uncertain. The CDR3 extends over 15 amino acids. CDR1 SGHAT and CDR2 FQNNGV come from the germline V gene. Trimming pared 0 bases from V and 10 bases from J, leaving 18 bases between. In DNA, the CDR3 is TGTGCCAGCAGCTTAGATTCCCCGGGTTCGGGTGACCAGTACTTC. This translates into CASSLDSPGSGDQYF.

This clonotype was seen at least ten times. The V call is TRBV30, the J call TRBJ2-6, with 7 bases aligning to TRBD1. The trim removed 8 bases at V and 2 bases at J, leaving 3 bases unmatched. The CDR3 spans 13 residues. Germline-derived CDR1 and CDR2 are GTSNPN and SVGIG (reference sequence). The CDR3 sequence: CAQRGPGANVLTF. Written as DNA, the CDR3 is TGTGCCCAAAGGGGGCCTGGGGCCAACGTCCTGACTTTC.

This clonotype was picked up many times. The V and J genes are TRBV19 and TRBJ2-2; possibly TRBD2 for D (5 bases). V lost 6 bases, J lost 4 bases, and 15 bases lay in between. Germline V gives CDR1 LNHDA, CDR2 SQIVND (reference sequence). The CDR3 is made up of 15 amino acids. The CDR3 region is CASRPGGQSTGELFF. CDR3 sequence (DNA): TGTGCCAGTAGGCCTGGCGGGCAAAGCACCGGGGAGCTGTTTTTT.

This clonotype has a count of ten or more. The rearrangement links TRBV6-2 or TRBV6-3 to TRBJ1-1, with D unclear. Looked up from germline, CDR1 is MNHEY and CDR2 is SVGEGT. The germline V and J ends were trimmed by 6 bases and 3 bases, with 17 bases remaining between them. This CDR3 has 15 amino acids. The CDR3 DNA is TGTGCCAGCAGCTACCCAGCTTCCGGTTACACTGAAGCTTTCTTT. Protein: CASSYPASGYTEAFF.

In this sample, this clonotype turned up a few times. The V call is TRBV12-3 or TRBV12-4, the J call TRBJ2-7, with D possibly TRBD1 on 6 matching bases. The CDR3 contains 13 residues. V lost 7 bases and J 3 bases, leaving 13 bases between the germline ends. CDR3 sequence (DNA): TGTGCCAGCAAGCTCGGACAGAACTACGAGCAGTACTTC. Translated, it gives CASKLGQNYEQYF.

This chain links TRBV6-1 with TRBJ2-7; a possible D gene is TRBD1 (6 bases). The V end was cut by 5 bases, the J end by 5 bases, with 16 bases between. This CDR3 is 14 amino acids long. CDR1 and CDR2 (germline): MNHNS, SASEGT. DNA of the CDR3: TGTGCCAGCAGTCGCCACAGGGAAAGTAACGAGCAGTACTTC. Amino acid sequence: CASSRHRESNEQYF.

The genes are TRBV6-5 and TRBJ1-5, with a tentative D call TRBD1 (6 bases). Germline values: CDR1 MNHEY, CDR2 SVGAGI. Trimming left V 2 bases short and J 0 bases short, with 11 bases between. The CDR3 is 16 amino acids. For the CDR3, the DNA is TGTGCCAGCAGTTACGGGACACCCTATAGCAATCAGCCCCAGCATTTT. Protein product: CASSYGTPYSNQPQHF.

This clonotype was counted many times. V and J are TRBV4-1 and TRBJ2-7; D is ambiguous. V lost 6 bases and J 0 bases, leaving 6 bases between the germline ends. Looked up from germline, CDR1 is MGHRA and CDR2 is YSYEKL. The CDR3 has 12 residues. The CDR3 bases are TGCGCCAGCAGAGGGTTCTCCTACGAGCAGTACTTC. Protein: CASRGFSYEQYF.

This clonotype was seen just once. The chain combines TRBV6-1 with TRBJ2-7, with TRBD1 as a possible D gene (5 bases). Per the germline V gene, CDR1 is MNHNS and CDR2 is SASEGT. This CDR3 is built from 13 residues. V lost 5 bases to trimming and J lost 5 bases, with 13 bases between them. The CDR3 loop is CASSPPPGNEQYF. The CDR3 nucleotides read TGTGCCAGCAGTCCCCCCCCAGGGAACGAGCAGTACTTC.

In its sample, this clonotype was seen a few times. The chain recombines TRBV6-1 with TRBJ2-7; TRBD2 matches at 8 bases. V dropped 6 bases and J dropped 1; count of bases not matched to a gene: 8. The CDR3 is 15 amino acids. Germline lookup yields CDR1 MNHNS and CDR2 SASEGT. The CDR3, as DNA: TGTGCCAGCAGACCCGTAGCGGGGAGGTCCTACGAGCAGTACTTC. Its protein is CASRPVAGRSYEQYF.

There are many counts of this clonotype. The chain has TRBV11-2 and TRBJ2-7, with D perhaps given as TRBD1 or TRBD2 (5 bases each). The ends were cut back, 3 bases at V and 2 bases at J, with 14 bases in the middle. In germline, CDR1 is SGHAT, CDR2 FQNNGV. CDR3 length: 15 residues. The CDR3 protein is CASSLGWDPAYEQYF. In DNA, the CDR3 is TGTGCCAGCAGCTTGGGTTGGGACCCAGCCTACGAGCAGTACTTC.

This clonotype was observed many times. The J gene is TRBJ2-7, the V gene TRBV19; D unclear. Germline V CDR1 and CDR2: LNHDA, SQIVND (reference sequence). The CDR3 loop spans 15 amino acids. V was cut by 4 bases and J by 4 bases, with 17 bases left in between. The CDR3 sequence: CASSNDFPAAYEQYF. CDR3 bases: TGTGCCAGTAGTAATGACTTCCCGGCGGCATACGAGCAGTACTTC.

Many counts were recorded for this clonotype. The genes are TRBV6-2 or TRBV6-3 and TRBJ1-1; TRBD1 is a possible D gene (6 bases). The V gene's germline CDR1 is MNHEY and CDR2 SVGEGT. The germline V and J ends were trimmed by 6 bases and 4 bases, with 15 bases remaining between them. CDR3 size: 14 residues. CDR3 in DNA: TGTGCCAGCAGAACCGCAGGGGCCTCCACTGAAGCTTTCTTT. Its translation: CASRTAGASTEAFF.

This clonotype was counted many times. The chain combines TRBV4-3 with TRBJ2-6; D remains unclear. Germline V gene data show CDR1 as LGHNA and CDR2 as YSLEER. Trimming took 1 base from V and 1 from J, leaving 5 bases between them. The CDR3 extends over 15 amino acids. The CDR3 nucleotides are TGCGCCAGCAGCCAAGTCTTGTCTGGGGCCAACGTCCTGACTTTC. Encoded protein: CASSQVLSGANVLTF.

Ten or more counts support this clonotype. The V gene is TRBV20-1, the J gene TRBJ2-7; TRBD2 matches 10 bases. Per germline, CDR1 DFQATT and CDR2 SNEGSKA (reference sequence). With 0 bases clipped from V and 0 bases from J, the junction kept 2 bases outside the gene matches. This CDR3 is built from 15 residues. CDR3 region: CSAREPSGSSYEQYF. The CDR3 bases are TGCAGTGCTAGAGAACCTAGCGGGAGCTCCTACGAGCAGTACTTC.

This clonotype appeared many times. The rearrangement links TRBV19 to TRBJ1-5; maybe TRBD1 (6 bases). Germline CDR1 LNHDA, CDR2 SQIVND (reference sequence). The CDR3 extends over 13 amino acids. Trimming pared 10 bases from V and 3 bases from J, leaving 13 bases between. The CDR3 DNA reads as TGTGCCACTGCAGGGGAGTACAATCAGCCCCAGCATTTT. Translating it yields CATAGEYNQPQHF.

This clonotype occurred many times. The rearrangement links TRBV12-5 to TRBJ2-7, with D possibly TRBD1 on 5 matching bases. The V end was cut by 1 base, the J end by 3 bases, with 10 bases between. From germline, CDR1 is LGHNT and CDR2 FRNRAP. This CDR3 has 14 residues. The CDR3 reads CASGLGRVNYEQYF. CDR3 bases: TGTGCTAGTGGTTTGGGCAGGGTTAACTACGAGCAGTACTTC. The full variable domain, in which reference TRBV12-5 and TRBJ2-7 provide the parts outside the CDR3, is DARVTQTPRHKVTEMGQEVTMRCQPILGHNTVFWYRQTMMQGLELLAYFRNRAPLDDSGMPKDRFSAEMPDATLATLKIQPSEPRDSAVYFCASGLGRVNYEQYFGPGTRLTVT.

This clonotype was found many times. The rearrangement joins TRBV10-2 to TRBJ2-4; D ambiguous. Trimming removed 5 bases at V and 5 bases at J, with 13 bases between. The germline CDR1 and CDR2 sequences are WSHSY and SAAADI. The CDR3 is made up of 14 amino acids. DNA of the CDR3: TGCGCCAGCAGTCCATCTCTAAGGGAAAACATTCAGTACTTC. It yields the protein CASSPSLRENIQYF.